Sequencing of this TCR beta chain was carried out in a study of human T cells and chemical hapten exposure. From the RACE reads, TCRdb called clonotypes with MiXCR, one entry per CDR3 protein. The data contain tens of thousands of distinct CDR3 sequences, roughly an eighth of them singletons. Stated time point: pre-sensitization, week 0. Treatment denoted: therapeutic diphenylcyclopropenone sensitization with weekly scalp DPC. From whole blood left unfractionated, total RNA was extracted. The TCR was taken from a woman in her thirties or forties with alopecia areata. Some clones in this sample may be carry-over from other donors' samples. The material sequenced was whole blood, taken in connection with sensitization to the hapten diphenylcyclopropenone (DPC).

The CDR3 spells CASSVVMEAGELFF. CDR3 coding DNA: TGTGCCAGCAGCGTAGTTATGGAGGCCGGGGAGCTGTTTTTT. The V and J genes are TRBV9 and TRBJ2-2; tentatively, D is TRBD2 (5 bases). CDR3 length equals 14 residues. Germline CDR1 is SGDLS and CDR2 is YYNGEE. Trimming pared 0 bases from V and 6 bases from J, leaving 9 bases between.